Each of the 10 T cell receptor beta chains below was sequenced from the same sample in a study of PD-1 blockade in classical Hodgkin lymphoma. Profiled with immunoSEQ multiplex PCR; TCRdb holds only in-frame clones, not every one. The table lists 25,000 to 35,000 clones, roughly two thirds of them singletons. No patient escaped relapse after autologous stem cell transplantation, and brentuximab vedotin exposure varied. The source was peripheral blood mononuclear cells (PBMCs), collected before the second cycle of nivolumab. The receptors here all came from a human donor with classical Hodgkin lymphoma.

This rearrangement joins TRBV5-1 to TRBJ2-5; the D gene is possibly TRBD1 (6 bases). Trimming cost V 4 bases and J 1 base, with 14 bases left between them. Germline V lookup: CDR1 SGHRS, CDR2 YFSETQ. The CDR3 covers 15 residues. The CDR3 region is CASSVQGQLQETQYF. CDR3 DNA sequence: TGCGCCAGCAGCGTGCAGGGGCAACTCCAAGAGACCCAGTACTTC.

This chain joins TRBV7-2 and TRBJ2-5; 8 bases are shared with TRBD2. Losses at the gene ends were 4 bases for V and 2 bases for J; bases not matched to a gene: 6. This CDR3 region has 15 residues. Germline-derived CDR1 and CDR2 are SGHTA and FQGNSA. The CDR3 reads CASSYPSGGQETQYF. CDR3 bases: TGTGCCAGCAGCTACCCGTCGGGGGGGCAAGAGACCCAGTACTTC.

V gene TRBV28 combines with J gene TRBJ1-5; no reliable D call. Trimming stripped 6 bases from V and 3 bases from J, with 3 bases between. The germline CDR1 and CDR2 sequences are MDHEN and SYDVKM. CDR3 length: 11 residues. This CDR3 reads CASRINQPQHF. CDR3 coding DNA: TGTGCCAGCAGAATCAATCAGCCCCAGCATTTT.

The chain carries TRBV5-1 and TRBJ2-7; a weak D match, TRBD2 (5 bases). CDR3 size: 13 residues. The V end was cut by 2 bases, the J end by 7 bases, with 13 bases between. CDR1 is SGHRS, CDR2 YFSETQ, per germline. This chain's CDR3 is CASSFGPSGEQYF. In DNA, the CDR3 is TGCGCCAGCAGCTTTGGGCCTTCGGGAGAGCAGTACTTC.

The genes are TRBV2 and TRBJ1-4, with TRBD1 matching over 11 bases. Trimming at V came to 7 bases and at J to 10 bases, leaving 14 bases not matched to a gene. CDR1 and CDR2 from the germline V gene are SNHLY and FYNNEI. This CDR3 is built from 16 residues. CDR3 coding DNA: TGTGCCAGCATTAGATGGGGACAGGGGGTCGAAGGAAAACTGTTTTTT. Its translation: CASIRWGQGVEGKLFF. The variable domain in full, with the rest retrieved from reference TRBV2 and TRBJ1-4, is EPEVTQTPSHQVTQMGQEVILRCVPISNHLYFYWYRQILGQKVEFLVSFYNNEISEKSEIFDDQFSVERPDGSNFTLKIRSTKLEDSAMYFCASIRWGQGVEGKLFFGSGTQLSVL.

CDR3 amino acids: CASKLEAVSSTDTQYF. The DNA for the CDR3 is TGTGCCAGCAAATTGGAAGCGGTGTCTAGCACAGATACGCAGTATTTT. The chain joins TRBV7-2 to TRBJ2-3; a weak D match, TRBD2 (5 bases). The germline V gene has CDR1 SGHTA and CDR2 FQGNSA. The CDR3 extends over 16 amino acids. The V end lost 7 bases, the J end lost 0 bases, and 17 bases lay between the germline ends.

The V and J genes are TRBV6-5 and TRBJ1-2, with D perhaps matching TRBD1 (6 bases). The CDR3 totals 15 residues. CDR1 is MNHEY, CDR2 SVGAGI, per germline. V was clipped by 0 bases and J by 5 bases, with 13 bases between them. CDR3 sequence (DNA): TGTGCCAGCAGTTACTCTCAGGGGAGATTATATGGCTACACCTTC. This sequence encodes CASSYSQGRLYGYTF.

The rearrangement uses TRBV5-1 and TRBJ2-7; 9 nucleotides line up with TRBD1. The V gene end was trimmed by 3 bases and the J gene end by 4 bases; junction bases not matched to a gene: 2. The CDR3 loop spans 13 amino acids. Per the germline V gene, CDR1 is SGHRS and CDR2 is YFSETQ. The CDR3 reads CASSSTGGYEQYF. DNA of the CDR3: TGCGCCAGCAGCTCGACAGGGGGGTACGAGCAGTACTTC.

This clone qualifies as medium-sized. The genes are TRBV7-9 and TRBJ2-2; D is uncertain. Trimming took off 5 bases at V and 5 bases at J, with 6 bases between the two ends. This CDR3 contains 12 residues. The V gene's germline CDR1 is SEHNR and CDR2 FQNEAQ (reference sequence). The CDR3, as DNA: TGTGCCAGCAGCCTACCGACCGGGGAGCTGTTTTTT. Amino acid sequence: CASSLPTGELFF.

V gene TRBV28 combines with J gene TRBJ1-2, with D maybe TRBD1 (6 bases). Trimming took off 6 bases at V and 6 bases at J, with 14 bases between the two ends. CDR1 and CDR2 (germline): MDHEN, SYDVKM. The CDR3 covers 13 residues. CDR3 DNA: TGTGCCAGCAGCCGGACAGTCCTAAATGGCTACACCTTC. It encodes CASSRTVLNGYTF.